This TCR beta chain comes out of a study of blood T cell repertoires in COVID-19. Background on the study: The United States, Italy and Spain provided the acute and convalescent COVID-19 samples. T cells, B-cell-depleted T cells, or PBMCs supplied cDNA or gDNA.

Original data processing: From reference gene primer amplification, estimates of nucleated cell counts were derived. Only in-frame clones appear in the TCRdb table, and some are missing; sequencing was by immunoSEQ multiplex PCR. V, J and clone size derive from that table, while D and trimming were established from the DNA sequence. The sample lists about 230,000 clones, around four fifths occurring once. Germline CDR1 and CDR2: MNHEY and SVGAGI. The CDR3 has 14 amino acids. Trimming cost V 3 bases and J 1 base, with 9 bases left between them. This sequence joins TRBV6-5 and TRBJ1-1; no clear D. The sequenced material came from peripheral blood. The receptor was isolated from a woman at least 80 years old with active or convalescent COVID-19. The CDR3 reads CASSYRPSNTEAFF. The CDR3 coding sequence is TGTGCCAGCAGTTATCGTCCTTCGAACACTGAAGCTTTCTTT.